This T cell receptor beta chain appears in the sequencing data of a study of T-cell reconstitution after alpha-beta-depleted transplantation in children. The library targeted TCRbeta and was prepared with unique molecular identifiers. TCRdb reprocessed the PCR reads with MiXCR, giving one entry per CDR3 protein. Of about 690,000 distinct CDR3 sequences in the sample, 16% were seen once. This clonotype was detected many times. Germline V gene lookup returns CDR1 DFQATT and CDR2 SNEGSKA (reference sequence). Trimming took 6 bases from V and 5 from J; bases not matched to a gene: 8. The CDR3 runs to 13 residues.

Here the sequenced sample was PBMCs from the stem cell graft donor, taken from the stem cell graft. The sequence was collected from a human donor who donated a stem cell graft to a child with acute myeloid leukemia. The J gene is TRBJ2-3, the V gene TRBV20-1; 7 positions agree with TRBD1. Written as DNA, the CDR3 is TGCAGTGCCCTTAGACAGGGAAGAGATACGCAGTATTTT. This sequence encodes CSALRQGRDTQYF.